This T cell receptor (beta chain) was identified in a study of PD-L1 blockade in urothelial cancer. For the study at large: Median T cell yield per blood sample was about 140,000 cells.

Only in-frame clones appear in the TCRdb table, and some are missing; sequencing was by immunoSEQ multiplex PCR. The sample consists of under 40,000 clones, 82% of them appearing once. This sample's time point: pretreatment peripheral blood. The ends lost 2 bases at V and 4 bases at J; junction bases unmatched: 2. Germline CDR1 reads SGHAT; CDR2 reads FQNNGV. The CDR3 covers 14 residues. The sequencing used PBMCs, collected around atezolizumab (anti-PD-L1) treatment. This chain uses TRBV11-2 with TRBJ2-5, with 9 nucleotides matching TRBD2. The source of this sequence is a man in his fifties or sixties with urothelial cancer. The CDR3 region has the DNA TGTGCCAGCAGCTTAAATAGCGGGGGAGAGACCCAGTACTTC. It specifies CASSLNSGGETQYF. Full variable domain (rest looked up from reference TRBV11-2 and TRBJ2-5): EAGVAQSPRYKIIEKRQSVAFWCNPISGHATLYWYQQILGQGPKLLIQFQNNGVVDDSQLPKDRFSAERLKGVDSTLKIQPAKLEDSAVYLCASSLNSGGETQYFGPGTRLLVL.